This passage covers 14 T cell receptor beta chains from one sample sequenced in a study of vaccination and CD4 T cells after COVID-19 (dated by TCRdb to between 2021 and 2022). Library method: PCR. Sequencing used an Illumina iSeq 100. At the Johns Hopkins FTIC core, DNA from the cultured CD4+ T cells underwent TCR sequencing with the Oncomine TCR Beta short-read assay. The QIAamp micro DNA kit was used to extract genomic DNA from the cultured CD4+ T cells. TCRdb cleaned the public reads at Q25 with fastp, built clones with MiXCR and kept in-frame beta chains. Every entry covers one CDR3 protein and lists the most common genes and DNA from its rows. The sample includes several thousand distinct CDR3 sequences, with around 42% observed a single time. Roughly a quarter of the sample comes from the top ten. The treatment or condition label on this specimen signifies: approximately 9-day PBMC culture with coronavirus spike peptide pools or control peptides (ViraFEST assay). CD4+ T cells from unexposed donors were collected before the COVID-19 pandemic (2011-2018).

Which antigens these TCRs recognize remains unknown. The material sequenced was CD4+ T cells from blood, cultured in vitro. These receptors all stem from a human donor in good health.

The V gene is TRBV11-1, the J gene TRBJ1-5; no definite D call. Trimming took 2 bases from V and 5 from J, leaving 1 base between them. Germline V gene lookup returns CDR1 SGHAT and CDR2 FQDESV (reference sequence). The CDR3 totals 11 residues. The CDR3 here is CASSLYQPQHF. The DNA for the CDR3 is TGTGCCAGCAGCTTATATCAGCCCCAGCATTTT.

This clonotype was counted between two and nine times. The V gene is TRBV6-1, the J gene TRBJ1-5; 7 bases align to TRBD1. The CDR3 is 16 residues long. Germline-derived CDR1 and CDR2 are MNHNS and SASEGT. V dropped 3 bases and J dropped 1; count of bases not matched to a gene: 6. CDR3 amino acids: CASSDTGGQSNQPQHF. The CDR3 coding sequence is TGTGCCAGCAGTGACACGGGGGGACAGAGCAATCAGCCCCAGCATTTT.

By proportion, this clonotype is medium-sized. The V and J genes are TRBV7-2 and TRBJ2-7, with no clear D. The V end lost 1 base, the J end lost 4 bases, and 2 bases lay between the germline ends. The length of the CDR3 is 11 residues. The germline gives CDR1 SGHTA, CDR2 FQGNSA. In DNA, the CDR3 is TGTGCCAGCAGCTTAGTTTACGAGCAGTACTTC. Translated, it gives CASSLVYEQYF.

The sample holds a few counts of this clonotype. The chain is built from TRBV6-4 and TRBJ1-6; TRBD1 matches at 7 bases. This CDR3 has 14 residues. Losses at the gene ends were 2 bases for V and 5 bases for J; bases not matched to a gene: 0. The V gene's germline CDR1 is MRHNA and CDR2 SNTAGT. The CDR3 loop is CASSDGTDNSPLHF. CDR3 bases: TGTGCCAGCAGTGACGGGACAGATAATTCACCCCTCCACTTT.

The table lists this clonotype with a few counts. This chain uses TRBV4-3 with TRBJ2-3, with 8 nucleotides matching TRBD2. The length of the CDR3 is 18 residues. The ends lost 0 bases at V and 5 bases at J; junction bases unmatched: 13. CDR1 and CDR2 from the germline V gene are LGHNA and YSLEER. This CDR3 reads CASSQEALHVAGGDTQYF. In nucleotides, the CDR3 is TGCGCCAGCAGCCAAGAAGCCCTACATGTCGCGGGAGGAGATACGCAGTATTTT.

The V call is TRBV11-2, the J call TRBJ2-3, with 7 positions matching TRBD1. Germline V gene sequence: CDR1 SGHAT, CDR2 FQNNGV. The ends lost 4 bases at V and 6 bases at J; junction bases unmatched: 7. The CDR3 length is 14 residues. The CDR3, as DNA: TGTGCCAGCAGCTCGCAGGGGGTACGGGATACGCAGTATTTT. This codes for CASSSQGVRDTQYF.

V and J are TRBV28 and TRBJ1-5, with 9 bases identical to TRBD1. Germline CDR1 is MDHEN and CDR2 is SYDVKM. V lost 6 bases to trimming and J lost 4 bases; unmatched junction nucleotides: 4. The CDR3 contains 14 residues. The CDR3 loop is CASSSTGGNQPQHF. The CDR3 DNA reads as TGTGCCAGCAGCTCGACAGGGGGGAATCAGCCCCAGCATTTT. Drawing the rest from reference TRBV28 and TRBJ1-5, the complete variable domain is DVKVTQSSRYLVKRTGEKVFLECVQDMDHENMFWYRQDPGLGLRLIYFSYDVKMKEKGDIPEGYSVSREKKERFSLILESASTNQTSMYLCASSSTGGNQPQHFGDGTRLSIL.

The chain combines TRBV15 with TRBJ2-1, with D perhaps matching TRBD2 (5 bases). Per germline, CDR1 LNHNV and CDR2 YYDKDF (reference sequence). The CDR3 covers 14 residues. V was clipped by 6 bases and J by 3 bases, with 12 bases between them. The CDR3 coding sequence is TGTGCCACCAGTATAGCGACGGGCTACAATGAGCAGTTCTTC. As protein: CATSIATGYNEQFF.

The chain carries TRBV27 and TRBJ1-3; D is undetermined. Deletions cut 3 bases from V and 4 bases from J, with 13 bases between. Germline values: CDR1 MNHEY, CDR2 SMNVEV (reference sequence). The CDR3 runs 15 residues. The CDR3 here is CASSFLVAQGNTIYF. The CDR3 coding sequence is TGTGCCAGCAGTTTCCTCGTGGCGCAAGGAAACACCATATATTTT.

J is TRBJ1-3 and V is TRBV6-1, with unresolved D. Between the trimmed V and J ends, which lost 6 bases and 0 bases, there was a span of 15 bases. The CDR3 has 16 residues. Germline values: CDR1 MNHNS, CDR2 SASEGT. The CDR3: CASSAAAASSGNTIYF. The CDR3 DNA reads as TGTGCCAGCAGCGCCGCAGCGGCCAGCTCTGGAAACACCATATATTTT.

The chain joins TRBV7-2 to TRBJ2-1, with unresolved D. The V end lost 7 bases, the J end lost 9 bases, and 10 bases lay between the germline ends. This CDR3 has 11 amino acids. Germline CDR1 is SGHTA and CDR2 is FQGNSA. The CDR3 protein is CASTSKVEQFF. The CDR3 coding sequence is TGTGCCAGCACCTCAAAGGTTGAGCAGTTCTTC.

The V gene is TRBV5-6, the J gene TRBJ2-3, with TRBD2 as a possible D gene (6 bases). V lost 4 bases to trimming and J lost 4 bases, with 7 bases between them. CDR3 length equals 12 residues. Germline V lookup: CDR1 SGHDT, CDR2 YYEEEE. The CDR3 nucleotides read TGTGCCAGCAGCGGCGGGGCAGATACGCAGTATTTT. Translated, it gives CASSGGADTQYF.

The genes are TRBV6-1 and TRBJ1-2, with 10 bases identical to TRBD1. V dropped 6 bases and J dropped 2; count of bases not matched to a gene: 9. Germline CDR1 MNHNS, CDR2 SASEGT. The CDR3 contains 16 residues. CDR3 amino acids: CASSGTGARGNYGYTF. CDR3 sequence (DNA): TGTGCCAGCAGCGGGACAGGGGCCCGGGGGAACTATGGCTACACCTTC.

This clonotype appeared a few times. The genes are TRBV6-1 and TRBJ2-5; D may be TRBD2 (5 bases). Trimming shortened V by 6 bases and J by 5 bases, and 16 bases separated the two germline ends. CDR1 and CDR2 (germline): MNHNS, SASEGT. The CDR3 extends over 14 amino acids. The CDR3 protein is CASRPAEVGETQYF. The CDR3 DNA is TGTGCCAGCAGGCCCGCGGAGGTCGGGGAGACCCAGTACTTC.